One and the same sample provided the 32 T cell receptor beta chains below, sequenced in a study of Graves' ophthalmopathy and Graves' hyperthyroidism. RNA transcripts were the source from which TCR beta CDR3 regions were amplified. HTBI primers primed a first-round RT-PCR, and a second-round multiplex PCR followed. Via MiXCR, TCRdb re-called the multiplex PCR reads, giving one row per CDR3 protein. This sample yields over a million distinct CDR3 sequences, of which about two fifths are seen a single time; roughly 11% belongs to the top ten. The sequenced material came from peripheral blood or thyroid tissue (not recorded which). These receptors all stem from an adult man with Graves' hyperthyroidism.

This clonotype was recorded a few times. The CDR3 sequence is CASSFPGTFYEQYF. In nucleotides, the CDR3 is TGTGCCAGCAGCTTTCCCGGGACGTTCTACGAGCAGTACTTC. The chain couples TRBV7-2 to TRBJ2-7; D may match TRBD1 or TRBD2 (5 bases each). The germline gives CDR1 SGHTA, CDR2 FQGNSA. The CDR3 extends over 14 amino acids. V shed 3 bases and J shed 3 bases, with 12 bases lying between them.

This clonotype was found many times. The rearrangement joins TRBV7-9 to TRBJ1-2; 11 bases line up with TRBD1. Germline V gene data show CDR1 as SEHNR and CDR2 as FQNEAQ (reference sequence). J gave up 7 bases and V 3 bases, and 1 base lay outside the gene matches. The CDR3 runs 13 residues. The CDR3 region is CASSFGTGGGYTF. CDR3 bases: TGTGCCAGCAGCTTTGGGACAGGGGGTGGCTACACCTTC.

The chain carries TRBV27 and TRBJ1-4; D not resolved. Trimming removed 2 bases at V and 7 bases at J, with 14 bases between. CDR3 length: 15 amino acids. The V gene's germline CDR1 is MNHEY and CDR2 SMNVEV (reference sequence). CDR3 region: CASSLGYSPSEKLFF. The DNA of the CDR3 is TGTGCCAGCAGTTTAGGGTACAGCCCAAGTGAAAAACTGTTTTTT.

A note on this clonotype: Relative to the germline gene, one junction end is altered; a read error may explain this. The rearrangement joins TRBV10-2 to TRBJ2-7; D is undetermined. CDR1 and CDR2 (germline): WSHSY, SAAADI. The length of the CDR3 is 14 residues. CDR3: CASSDWLGTGEQYF. As DNA, the CDR3 is TGTGCCAGCAGCGATTGGCTGGGAACGGGCGAGCAGTACTTC.

This clonotype was seen a handful of times. The gene calls are TRBV20-1 and TRBJ2-7, with 8 positions matching TRBD2. V lost 3 bases, J lost 3 bases, and 4 bases stayed unmatched. The germline V gene has CDR1 DFQATT and CDR2 SNEGSKA (reference sequence). The CDR3 length is 13 residues. CDR3 sequence reads: CSARPLADYEQYF. The DNA for the CDR3 is TGCAGTGCTAGGCCACTAGCGGACTACGAGCAGTACTTC.

In this sample, this clonotype turned up once. The rearrangement joins TRBV20-1 to TRBJ1-5, with 9 positions matching TRBD1. Looked up from germline, CDR1 is DFQATT and CDR2 is SNEGSKA (reference sequence). This CDR3 spans 14 amino acids. The J segment lost 10 bases and the V segment lost 0 bases, leaving 7 bases of the junction unmatched. Here the CDR3 reads CSAREGQGFVPQHF. The CDR3 coding sequence is TGCAGTGCTAGAGAAGGACAGGGGTTCGTTCCCCAGCATTTT.

V and J are TRBV6-2 or TRBV6-3 and TRBJ2-7; 10 nucleotides align to TRBD2. CDR1 MNHEY and CDR2 SVGEGT come from the germline V gene. This CDR3 is built from 16 residues. J was trimmed by 2 bases and V by 3 bases; bases with no gene match: 7. In DNA form, the CDR3 reads TGTGCCAGCAGTTATCGGGCTAGCGGGGGAGCCTACGAGCAGTACTTC. It specifies CASSYRASGGAYEQYF.

This clonotype has more than one count but fewer than ten. This chain connects TRBV12-3 or TRBV12-4 to TRBJ2-7; 14 nucleotides line up with TRBD2. V shed 5 bases and J 5 bases; nucleotides not matched to a gene: 20. The CDR3 consists of 20 residues. The CDR3 sequence is CASSLGVGATSGRGDDEQYF. Written as DNA, the CDR3 is TGTGCCAGCAGTCTCGGCGTAGGGGCGACTAGCGGGAGGGGTGACGACGAGCAGTACTTC.

The chain employs TRBV10-3 and TRBJ1-2; D ambiguous. Germline V gene data show CDR1 as ENHRY and CDR2 as SYGVKD. The CDR3 contains 13 residues. V lost 10 bases and J lost 6, with 18 bases in between. Here the CDR3 reads CASTRAVSDGYTF. CDR3 DNA: TGTGCCAGCACCCGGGCCGTCTCGGATGGCTACACCTTC.

The DNA of the CDR3 is TGTGCCAGCAGCTTAGCCCCCTGGACAGGGTGGAACTATGGCTACACCTTC. Its translation: CASSLAPWTGWNYGYTF. The chain has TRBV7-2 and TRBJ1-2; 8 bases line up with TRBD1. Trimming at V came to 0 bases and at J to 2 bases, leaving 8 bases not matched to a gene. The CDR3 covers 17 residues. CDR1 is SGHTA and CDR2 is FQGNSA in the germline V gene.

CDR3 amino acids: CATKPETTQETQYF. CDR3 nucleotide sequence: TGTGCCACCAAACCCGAGACAACTCAAGAGACCCAGTACTTC. The rearrangement joins TRBV15 to TRBJ2-5, with D uncertain. V was cut by 7 bases and J by 2 bases, with 14 bases left in between. There are 14 residues in the CDR3. Germline CDR1 LNHNV, CDR2 YYDKDF (reference sequence). The full variable domain, its missing parts supplied by reference TRBV15 and TRBJ2-5, is DAMVIQNPRYQVTQFGKPVTLSCSQTLNHNVMYWYQQKSSQAPKLLFHYYDKDFNNEADTPDNFQSRRPNTSFCFLDIRSPGLGDTAMYLCATKPETTQETQYFGPGTRLLVL.

Note on this clonotype: A much bigger clone sits one base away, suggesting this may be a read error. The chain links TRBV2 to TRBJ2-2, with 9 bases that match TRBD2. J was trimmed by 6 bases and V by 4 bases; bases with no gene match: 6. This CDR3 is built from 15 residues. From germline, CDR1 is SNHLY and CDR2 FYNNEI. The DNA for the CDR3 is TGTGCCAGCAGTGCACGCGGGGGGGCCTCCGGGGAGCTGTTTTTT. Its translation: CASSARGGASGELFF.

The gene calls are TRBV15 and TRBJ2-5, with TRBD2 matching 14 bases. The germline gives CDR1 LNHNV, CDR2 YYDKDF (reference sequence). The V gene end was trimmed by 1 base and the J gene end by 10 bases; junction bases not matched to a gene: 2. The CDR3 extends over 14 amino acids. The CDR3 loop is CATSRAGTSGSQYF. The CDR3 coding sequence is TGTGCCACCAGCAGAGCCGGGACTAGCGGGAGCCAGTACTTC.

The chain has TRBV7-2 and TRBJ1-6; D is perhaps TRBD1 (5 bases). CDR1 and CDR2 from the germline V gene are SGHTA and FQGNSA. The CDR3 loop spans 16 amino acids. The V and J ends lost 5 bases and 9 bases respectively, with 20 bases between them. The DNA for the CDR3 is TGTGCCAGCAGCAACTCCGGGGCCCTCGGAGGTTCACCCCTCCACTTT. Translation gives CASSNSGALGGSPLHF.

This clonotype came up many times. The chain employs TRBV20-1 and TRBJ2-5, with 12 bases aligning to TRBD2. The V gene end was trimmed by 2 bases and the J gene end by 3 bases; junction bases not matched to a gene: 4. CDR1 and CDR2 (germline): DFQATT, SNEGSKA (reference sequence). The CDR3 has 15 residues. DNA for the CDR3: TGCAGTGCTAGACTAGCGGGAGGGCCCAAAGAGACCCAGTACTTC. It is translated as CSARLAGGPKETQYF.

This clonotype has more than one count but fewer than ten. At one boundary the junction diverges from the germline segment, which might be a read error. This rearrangement joins TRBV2 to TRBJ1-4; D gene ambiguous. Germline assignment: CDR1 SNHLY and CDR2 FYNNEI. This CDR3 has 15 amino acids. CDR3 bases: TGTGCCAGCACGGGGATAATTGCAACTAATGAAAAACTGCTTTTT. This encodes CASTGIIATNEKLLF.

The sample holds many counts of this clonotype. The J gene is TRBJ1-5, the V gene TRBV29-1, with D perhaps matching TRBD1 (6 bases). This CDR3 spans 14 amino acids. V shed 5 bases and J shed 2 bases, with 13 bases lying between them. The germline CDR1 and CDR2 sequences are SQVTM and ANQGSEA. CDR3 protein: CSVQQGSGNQPQHF. The CDR3 DNA is TGCAGCGTTCAACAGGGAAGCGGCAATCAGCCCCAGCATTTT.

With respect to this clonotype: This could be a read error, since a much larger clone is one nucleotide away. This chain links TRBV2 with TRBJ2-7; D ambiguous. Per the germline V gene, CDR1 is SNHLY and CDR2 is FYNNEI. The CDR3 has 14 amino acids. The CDR3 here is CASTGEQTSFEQYF. The CDR3 DNA reads as TGTGCCAGCACTGGGGAACAGACCTCCTTCGAGCAGTACTTC.

This clonotype was seen many times. This rearrangement joins TRBV7-8 to TRBJ2-5; 8 nucleotides align to TRBD2. V trimming: 5 bases; J trimming: 5 bases; junction bases outside the gene matches: 7. The CDR3 has 14 residues. CDR1 and CDR2 from the germline V gene are SGHVS and FQNEAQ. The CDR3 DNA sequence: TGTGCCAGCAGCGGACGGACTAGCCTGGAGACCCAGTACTTC. Amino acid sequence: CASSGRTSLETQYF.

The V gene is TRBV14, the J gene TRBJ2-7, with D possibly being TRBD2 (6 bases). CDR1 and CDR2 (germline): SGHDN, FVKESK. The germline V and J ends were trimmed by 6 bases and 3 bases, with 15 bases remaining between them. The CDR3 loop spans 14 amino acids. As DNA, the CDR3 is TGTGCCAGCAGAGGTAGCGGACAAAGCTACGAGCAGTACTTC. Protein product: CASRGSGQSYEQYF.

The V call is TRBV7-9, the J call TRBJ1-1, with D perhaps TRBD1 (6 bases). The CDR3 is 12 residues long. CDR1 is SEHNR, CDR2 FQNEAQ, per germline (reference sequence). The CDR3 region has the DNA TGTGCTACAAAAAACAGGGCGCCTGAAGCTTTCTTT. Translating it yields CATKNRAPEAFF.

This clonotype has a count of ten or more. This chain joins TRBV7-2 and TRBJ2-7; D is perhaps TRBD1 or TRBD2 (6 bases each). The CDR3 consists of 14 residues. Germline loops: CDR1 SGHTA, CDR2 FQGNSA. The V gene lost 5 bases and the J gene lost 2 bases, with 13 bases spanning the gap. The CDR3 nucleotides are TGTGCCAGCAGCGGGGGGCCGGGCACCTACGAGCAGTACTTC. This gives the protein CASSGGPGTYEQYF. Together with reference TRBV7-2 and TRBJ2-7, the CDR3 gives the full variable domain: GAGVSQSPSNKVTEKGKDVELRCDPISGHTALYWYRQSLGQGLEFLIYFQGNSAPDKSGLPSDRFSAERTGGSVSTLTIQRTQQEDSAVYLCASSGGPGTYEQYFGPGTRLTVT.

The chain combines TRBV24-1 with TRBJ2-7; 8 nucleotides align to TRBD1. Germline values: CDR1 KGHDR, CDR2 SFDVKD. This CDR3 spans 11 amino acids. The ends lost 12 bases at V and 5 bases at J; junction bases unmatched: 5. CDR3 in amino acids: CADRGGNEQYF. CDR3 nucleotide sequence: TGTGCCGACAGGGGTGGGAACGAGCAGTACTTC.

This chain links TRBV5-4 with TRBJ1-5; D is unresolved. V gave up 4 bases and J gave up 3 bases, with 8 bases separating them. The CDR3 runs to 13 residues. CDR1 is SGHNT and CDR2 is YYREEE in the germline V gene (reference sequence). The CDR3 spells CASSMDPNQPQHF. The CDR3, as DNA: TGTGCCAGCAGCATGGACCCCAATCAGCCCCAGCATTTT.

About this clonotype: A much larger clone differs from this one at a single base, so this may be a read error. V gene TRBV5-8 combines with J gene TRBJ2-7; the match to TRBD2 covers 13 bases. The ends lost 3 bases at V and 12 bases at J; junction bases unmatched: 9. CDR3 length: 14 residues. CDR1 is SGHTS and CDR2 is YDEGEE in the germline V gene. The CDR3 spells CASSSGTSGIQRYF. In DNA, the CDR3 is TGTGCCAGCAGCTCCGGGACTAGCGGGATCCAAAGGTACTTC.

This clonotype was seen at least ten times. This chain joins TRBV7-2 and TRBJ1-2, with D uncertain. Looked up from germline, CDR1 is SGHTA and CDR2 is FQGNSA. The V and J ends lost 5 bases and 4 bases respectively, with 8 bases between them. This CDR3 is 12 amino acids long. CDR3 DNA sequence: TGTGCCAGCAGCCCCCGCAGCTATGGCTACACCTTC. As protein: CASSPRSYGYTF.

The V call is TRBV28, the J call TRBJ2-5; 8 bases fit TRBD1. Germline V gene data show CDR1 as MDHEN and CDR2 as SYDVKM. The CDR3 spans 13 residues. V was clipped by 5 bases and J by 4 bases; unmatched bases: 3. CDR3 sequence reads: CASSIDRGETQYF. CDR3 bases: TGTGCCAGCAGTATTGACAGGGGAGAGACCCAGTACTTC.

This clonotype was seen many times. The V gene is TRBV6-6, the J gene TRBJ1-5; D gene ambiguous. This CDR3 is built from 11 residues. V was pared by 8 bases and J by 6 bases, with 8 bases between. CDR1 is MNHNY, CDR2 SVGAGI, per germline (reference sequence). CDR3 DNA: TGTGCCAGCGGAGGGATTCAGCCCCAGCATTTT. It is translated as CASGGIQPQHF.

The genes are TRBV7-9 and TRBJ2-5; D perhaps matches TRBD1 (6 bases). This CDR3 is 13 amino acids long. From germline, CDR1 is SEHNR and CDR2 FQNEAQ (reference sequence). Trimming pared 8 bases from V and 2 bases from J, leaving 12 bases between. In DNA, the CDR3 is TGTGCCAGCTTCGAGAGGGGGCAAGAGACCCAGTACTTC. It translates to CASFERGQETQYF.

In the case of this clonotype: The junction differs from germline at one of its ends, possibly a read error. The V gene is TRBV7-3, the J gene TRBJ2-7; D is possibly TRBD1 or TRBD2 (5 bases each). Germline assignment: CDR1 SGHTA and CDR2 FQGTGA. The CDR3 totals 13 residues. CDR3 sequence (DNA): TGTGCCGGCAGCTTAGCGCAGGGACGTCAGCAGTACTTC. It encodes CAGSLAQGRQQYF.

Many counts were recorded for this clonotype. The chain recombines TRBV14 with TRBJ2-5; D is possibly TRBD2 (5 bases). Germline loops: CDR1 SGHDN, CDR2 FVKESK. The CDR3 has 13 residues. V lost 1 base to trimming and J lost 7 bases, with 10 bases between them. The CDR3 nucleotides are TGTGCCAGCAGCCAAGGTTCGCGGGCGACCCAGTACTTC. The encoded protein is CASSQGSRATQYF.

This clonotype occurred many times. The CDR3 region has the DNA TGTGCCAGCAGCTCCAAAGTGAGGCATCTCGGTGGGGAGACCCAGTACTTC. This gives the protein CASSSKVRHLGGETQYF. The chain recombines TRBV7-9 with TRBJ2-5; no clear D. Per germline, CDR1 SEHNR and CDR2 FQNEAQ (reference sequence). Trimming took off 4 bases at V and 5 bases at J, with 23 bases between the two ends. The CDR3 sequence is 17 residues long.